This T cell receptor (beta chain) was identified in a study of regulatory T cells in long-lasting Graves disease. General observations from the study: Compared with new cases, persistent Graves' patients showed reduced TCR diversity.

For this clonotype: Its matching antigen is unknown.

Time point reported: newly diagnosed GD, antithyroid drugs for less than 3 months. Preparation of the TCR library used RNA extracted from PBMCs. The length of the CDR3 is 17 residues. The germline gives CDR1 LGHNA, CDR2 YSLEER. V trimming: 0 bases; J trimming: 2 bases; junction bases outside the gene matches: 6. Arm-PCR with iRepertoire HTBI primers amplified the CDR3 regions for these TCR beta libraries. TCRdb re-called the multiplex PCR reads through MiXCR, storing one row per CDR3 protein. The sample shows about 420,000 distinct CDR3 sequences, roughly 15% of them seen only once. The same data also contributed to another study, on T cells in Graves' hyperthyroidism and ophthalmopathy.

The TCR sequence derives from a woman younger than 35 with Graves disease. Here the sequenced sample was peripheral blood mononuclear cells (PBMCs), taken at new diagnosis, from a patient treated with antithyroid drugs. The chain has TRBV4-3 and TRBJ1-1; TRBD1 matches at 10 bases. The CDR3 nucleotides read TGCGCCAGCAGCCAAGAACGACAGGGGGCCCCAAACACTGAAGCTTTCTTT. It yields the protein CASSQERQGAPNTEAFF.